Listed below are T cell receptor beta chains from one sample, sequenced in a study of cytomegalovirus exposure and HLA in healthy donors. Profiling relied on immunoSEQ multiplex PCR, and the TCRdb table lists in-frame clones only, not all of them. The data show 110,000 to 150,000 clones, roughly 62% seen once. Sequenced: PBMCs. Receptor source: a man aged 55 to 70 in good health and CMV-seronegative. The CDR3 runs from the conserved cysteine through the conserved F or W. D genes are given only for firm matches. Rows may omit the clone size; those that give it use once, few, many or a size class.

size,V,D,J,DNA,CDR3
NA,TRBV27,TRBD1,TRBJ1-1,TGTGCCAGCAGTCTAAGGCCGGGACAGGGGGGCACTGAAGCTTTCTTT,CASSLRPGQGGTEAFF
NA,TRBV5-5,NA,TRBJ2-7,TGTGCCAGCAGCTTGGCGGGGGATAACTACGAGCAGTACTTC,CASSLAGDNYEQYF
few,TRBV7-8,NA,TRBJ1-1,TGTGCCAGCAGCTTAGATGGGGGCGAACAGACTGAAGCTTTCTTT,CASSLDGGEQTEAFF
NA,TRBV19,NA,TRBJ1-1,TGTGCCAGTAGTATTCAGGGAGGGCACACTGAAGCTTTCTTT,CASSIQGGHTEAFF
NA,TRBV4-2,TRBD1,TRBJ1-1,TGTGCCAGCACCTCCGGACAGGGGTTCTCTGAAGCTTTCTTT,CASTSGQGFSEAFF
NA,TRBV5-6,NA,TRBJ2-3,TGTGCCAGCAGCTCTACCGAAGTTGGTACGCAGTATTTT,CASSSTEVGTQYF
NA,TRBV7-9,TRBD1,TRBJ1-2,TGTGCCAGCAGCTCGGGACAGGGCTTTGGCTACACCTTC,CASSSGQGFGYTF
NA,TRBV4-2,NA,TRBJ1-2,TGTGCCAGCAGCCAACGACACCTGAGTAACTATGGCTACACCTTC,CASSQRHLSNYGYTF
once,TRBV7-9,NA,TRBJ1-1,TGTGCCAGCAGCTTAGCGCAGGGAACAAGAACTGAAGCTTTCTTT,CASSLAQGTRTEAFF
NA,TRBV5-4,NA,TRBJ1-4,TGTGCCAGCAGCGGGGGCCCGAGCGCAACTAATGAAAAACTGTTTTTT,CASSGGPSATNEKLFF
NA,TRBV7-2,NA,TRBJ1-4,TGTGCCAGCAGTGCGGAAGGGGAGGGGAAAAAACTGTTTTTT,CASSAEGEGKKLFF
NA,TRBV7-3,NA,TRBJ2-1,TGTGCCAGCAGCCCAACGGTCGAGAGGATAGGGGCGGACAATGAGCAGTTCTTC,CASSPTVERIGADNEQFF
few,TRBV19,NA,TRBJ2-6,TGTGCCAGTAGACAGGGAAGCGCTGGGGCCAACGTCCTGACTTTC,CASRQGSAGANVLTF
NA,TRBV18,NA,TRBJ1-2,TGTGCCAGCTCTGCGGGGTTTCAGGGAGGCTACACCTTC,CASSAGFQGGYTF
NA,TRBV29-1,NA,TRBJ2-5,TGCAGCGTTGAAGCCCGGGTGACGGCCCTTGAGACCCAGTACTTC,CSVEARVTALETQYF
NA,TRBV6-5,TRBD1,TRBJ1-5,TGTGCCAGCAGTAGACAGGGGGAACGGCCCCAGCATTTT,CASSRQGERPQHF
NA,TRBV29-1,NA,TRBJ2-7,TGCAGCGTTGACCCGGACAGTCAACCCGATGTCTCCTACGAGCAGTACTTC,CSVDPDSQPDVSYEQYF
NA,TRBV7-6,NA,TRBJ2-5,TGTGCCAGCGGCACCCAAGAGACCCAGTACTTC,CASGTQETQYF
NA,TRBV7-9,TRBD1,TRBJ1-5,TGTGCCAGCAGTCAAGATCTGACAGGGGCATATAGCAATCAGCCCCAGCATTTT,CASSQDLTGAYSNQPQHF
few,TRBV7-3,NA,TRBJ2-1,TGTGCCAGCAGCCCTATTCCCTCCTCCTACAATGAGCAGTTCTTC,CASSPIPSSYNEQFF
few,TRBV10-3,NA,TRBJ2-6,TGTGCCATCAGTGACAGCTCTGGGGCCAACGTCCTGACTTTC,CAISDSSGANVLTF
few,TRBV14,TRBD1,TRBJ1-4,TGTGCCAGCAGCTTCGGACAGGTTGTAACTAATGAAAAACTGTTTTTT,CASSFGQVVTNEKLFF
NA,TRBV19,TRBD1,TRBJ1-4,TGTGCCAGTAGTCCCCTGGACAGGGATGAAAAACTGTTTTTT,CASSPLDRDEKLFF
NA,TRBV10-3,TRBD1,TRBJ1-2,TGTGCCATCAGGTCTCCAACAGGGGACTATGGCTACACCTTC,CAIRSPTGDYGYTF
few,TRBV5-1,TRBD1,TRBJ2-2,TGCGCCAGCACCGGGACAGGGACGACGGACACCGGGGAGCTGTTTTTT,CASTGTGTTDTGELFF
NA,TRBV5-6,TRBD1,TRBJ1-2,TGTGCCAGCAGCGCCGGACAGGGGCAGAACTATGGCTACACCTTC,CASSAGQGQNYGYTF
NA,TRBV10-2,TRBD2,TRBJ2-2,TGCGCCAGCAGTGTAGCGGGAGCCCACACCGGGGAGCTGTTTTTT,CASSVAGAHTGELFF
few,TRBV30,TRBD1,TRBJ1-1,TGTGCCTGGAGTGTGACAGGGGGAGCTTTCTTT,CAWSVTGGAFF
NA,TRBV28,TRBD1,TRBJ2-7,TGTGCCAGCAGTTTATACTTTGGACAGGGGGCCTACGAGCAGTACTTC,CASSLYFGQGAYEQYF
NA,TRBV27,NA,TRBJ1-5,TGTGCCAGCAGCTCGGACAGCCGTAGGAGTCAGCCCCAGCATTTT,CASSSDSRRSQPQHF
NA,TRBV7-2,TRBD2,TRBJ2-1,TGTGCCAGCAGCACCCCGACTAGCGGAGCCTACAATGAGCAGTTCTTC,CASSTPTSGAYNEQFF
few,TRBV30,TRBD1,TRBJ2-1,TGTGCCTGGATCCCACCGGGACAGGGGGCATATGAGCAGTTCTTC,CAWIPPGQGAYEQFF
NA,TRBV25-1,NA,TRBJ1-1,TGTGCCACCAGACAATTGGGACTGGCTACTGAAGCTTTCTTT,CATRQLGLATEAFF
few,TRBV6-5,NA,TRBJ1-1,TGTGCCTGCAAGCGGAACACTGAAGCTTTCTTT,CACKRNTEAFF
NA,TRBV29-1,NA,TRBJ2-3,TGCAGCGTTGACCGCGCCTCTCGGGAGACGCAGTATTTT,CSVDRASRETQYF
few,TRBV9,NA,TRBJ2-2,TGTGCCAGCAGCCCAGAGGGCAGCAGGTCCGGGGAGCTGTTTTTT,CASSPEGSRSGELFF
few,TRBV5-5,TRBD1,TRBJ1-2,TGTGCCAGCAGCTTAGGGACAGGGCAACTCTATGGCTACACCTTC,CASSLGTGQLYGYTF
NA,TRBV5-1,TRBD1,TRBJ1-4,TGCGCCAGCAGCTTGAGGACAGGGGAAGCCGAAAAACTGTTTTTT,CASSLRTGEAEKLFF
few,TRBV5-1,NA,TRBJ1-2,TGCGCCAGCAGCTTGTCAACAGGGACAAACTATGGCTACACCTTC,CASSLSTGTNYGYTF
NA,TRBV4-1,TRBD1,TRBJ1-4,TGCGCCAGCAGCCTCGGACAGGGGAGTGATGAAAAACTGTTTTTT,CASSLGQGSDEKLFF
NA,TRBV5-6,NA,TRBJ1-1,TGTGCCAGCAGCCCCGGACTCGGGACTGAAGCTTTCTTT,CASSPGLGTEAFF
few,TRBV19,NA,TRBJ1-5,TGTGCCAGTAGTATTCGGAGGGGCTCTAGCAATCAGCCCCAGCATTTT,CASSIRRGSSNQPQHF
NA,TRBV4-1,TRBD2,TRBJ2-2,TGCGCCAGCAGCCAAGGCGGGGGCACCGGGGAGCTGTTTTTT,CASSQGGGTGELFF
NA,TRBV2,TRBD1,TRBJ1-5,TGTGCCAGCAGTGAAGTTCGCGGGACAGGGCCCCAGCATTTT,CASSEVRGTGPQHF